Each of the 27 T cell receptor beta chains below was sequenced from the same sample in a study of cytomegalovirus exposure and HLA in healthy donors. Profiled with immunoSEQ multiplex PCR; TCRdb holds only in-frame clones, not every one. This sample yields over 60,000 clones, of which approximately 95% are seen a single time; approximately 3.4% belongs to the top ten. Material: PBMCs. Receptor source: a man between 18 and 29 years old in good health and CMV-seronegative.

V usage is TRBV28 and J usage is TRBJ1-2, with 11 bases aligning to TRBD1. Per the germline V gene, CDR1 is MDHEN and CDR2 is SYDVKM. V was clipped by 6 bases and J by 7 bases; unmatched bases: 10. The CDR3 has 15 amino acids. CDR3 nucleotides: TGTGCCAGCAGGACGACCGGGACAGGGGGAACTGGCTACACCTTC. Its translation is CASRTTGTGGTGYTF.

This rearrangement joins TRBV5-8 to TRBJ1-2; D might be TRBD1 (6 bases). The germline gives CDR1 SGHTS, CDR2 YDEGEE. V was cut by 0 bases and J by 4 bases, with 7 bases left in between. CDR3 size: 13 residues. The CDR3 reads CASSLEGVYGYTF. In nucleotides, the CDR3 is TGTGCCAGCAGCTTGGAGGGGGTCTATGGCTACACCTTC.

The chain is built from TRBV6-6 and TRBJ2-3, with a possible D match to TRBD1 (6 bases). CDR1 and CDR2 from the germline V gene are MNHNY and SVGAGI (reference sequence). The CDR3 contains 14 residues. Trimming cost V 8 bases and J 6 bases, with 18 bases left between them. The CDR3 DNA reads as TGTGCCAGCCAGGGGACCGTACCTTATGATACGCAGTATTTT. This sequence encodes CASQGTVPYDTQYF.

The chain is built from TRBV6-5 and TRBJ2-7; 10 bases fit TRBD1. The CDR3 loop spans 14 amino acids. Germline loops: CDR1 MNHEY, CDR2 SVGAGI. The V and J ends lost 4 bases and 5 bases, in that order; junction bases with no gene match: 5. Here the CDR3 reads CASSSRDRGDEQYF. The CDR3 region has the DNA TGTGCCAGCAGTTCCCGGGACAGGGGCGACGAGCAGTACTTC.

The V and J genes are TRBV30 and TRBJ2-3; 7 nucleotides align to TRBD1. The junction had 9 bases not matched to a gene; V was cut back by 7 bases and J by 5 bases. The CDR3 totals 13 residues. The germline gives CDR1 GTSNPN, CDR2 SVGIG (reference sequence). CDR3 sequence: CASNNNRGDTQYF. CDR3 sequence (DNA): TGTGCCTCAAACAATAACAGGGGAGATACGCAGTATTTT.

The chain carries TRBV11-3 and TRBJ2-3; perhaps TRBD1 as D (5 bases). Per germline, CDR1 SGHNT and CDR2 YENEEA. CDR3 length: 13 amino acids. Trimming took off 2 bases at V and 4 bases at J, with 7 bases between the two ends. The DNA of the CDR3 is TGTGCCAGCAGCTTAAGGGGTCCAGATACGCAGTATTTT. This gives the protein CASSLRGPDTQYF.

The V and J genes are TRBV27 and TRBJ1-1, with 8 bases matching TRBD1. Unmatched junction bases numbered 6, after V lost 7 bases and J lost 5 bases. This CDR3 spans 13 amino acids. The germline V gene has CDR1 MNHEY and CDR2 SMNVEV (reference sequence). CDR3 DNA: TGTGCCAGCAAAAGACAGGGGCGGACTGAAGCTTTCTTT. Its protein product is CASKRQGRTEAFF.

The chain employs TRBV7-2 and TRBJ2-4; 8 bases line up with TRBD2. This CDR3 contains 19 residues. Trimming at V came to 1 base and at J to 2 bases, leaving 13 bases not matched to a gene. Germline V gene lookup returns CDR1 SGHTA and CDR2 FQGNSA. Written as DNA, the CDR3 is TGTGCCAGCAGCTTAGGGGGGGTGGGTAGCGGGGTTTCCAAAAACATTCAGTACTTC. Encoded protein: CASSLGGVGSGVSKNIQYF.

The chain uses TRBV27 and TRBJ2-5; perhaps TRBD2 as D (5 bases). Trimming cost V 6 bases and J 5 bases, with 13 bases left between them. Germline V CDR1 and CDR2: MNHEY, SMNVEV (reference sequence). This CDR3 is 13 amino acids long. The CDR3 region has the DNA TGTGCCAGCAGCCAGGACTTGTGGGAGACCCAGTACTTC. Protein product: CASSQDLWETQYF.

The CDR3 DNA reads as TGCAGCGTTGAAGATCAGGAACAGATGTACAATGAGCAGTTCTTC. As protein: CSVEDQEQMYNEQFF. The genes are TRBV29-1 and TRBJ2-1; D uncertain. Germline V lookup: CDR1 SQVTM, CDR2 ANQGSEA. Trimming stripped 0 bases from V and 4 bases from J, with 13 bases between. CDR3 length: 15 amino acids.

V usage is TRBV7-3 and J usage is TRBJ2-5; 8 nucleotides align to TRBD2. V dropped 5 bases and J dropped 4; count of bases not matched to a gene: 12. The CDR3 covers 16 residues. Germline-derived CDR1 and CDR2 are SGHTA and FQGTGA. The CDR3 protein is CASSLIGGGPRETQYF. The CDR3 region has the DNA TGTGCCAGCAGCCTGATCGGGGGGGGGCCGCGAGAGACCCAGTACTTC.

The J gene is TRBJ2-7, the V gene TRBV11-2; 7 bases align to TRBD1. CDR3 size: 14 residues. The germline V gene has CDR1 SGHAT and CDR2 FQNNGV. V was clipped by 4 bases and J by 3 bases; unmatched bases: 6. The CDR3 nucleotides are TGTGCCAGCAGCTCCCTAAGGGACAGCTACGAGCAGTACTTC. Translation gives CASSSLRDSYEQYF.

V and J are TRBV7-9 and TRBJ2-3; no clear D gene. The V end lost 1 base, the J end lost 2 bases, and 10 bases lay between the germline ends. From germline, CDR1 is SEHNR and CDR2 FQNEAQ (reference sequence). The length of the CDR3 is 15 residues. CDR3 in amino acids: CASSLGGINTDTQYF. The CDR3 DNA reads TGTGCCAGCAGCTTAGGAGGTATCAACACAGATACGCAGTATTTT.

The chain has TRBV6-6 and TRBJ1-5; maybe TRBD1 (5 bases). Between the trimmed V and J ends, which lost 6 bases and 4 bases, there was a span of 10 bases. Germline CDR1 is MNHNY and CDR2 is SVGAGI (reference sequence). This CDR3 is built from 13 residues. This chain's CDR3 is CASSDTGNQPQHF. The CDR3 DNA sequence: TGTGCCAGCAGCGATACAGGTAATCAGCCCCAGCATTTT.

V is TRBV7-9 and J is TRBJ2-7; D ambiguous. Germline CDR1 is SEHNR and CDR2 is FQNEAQ (reference sequence). The length of the CDR3 is 15 residues. Trimming removed 5 bases from V and 6 bases from J, with 20 bases in between. This CDR3 reads CASSTAPQVLGEQYF. The CDR3 nucleotides are TGTGCCAGCAGCACAGCTCCGCAGGTATTGGGCGAGCAGTACTTC.

The genes are TRBV7-2 and TRBJ1-1, with 7 bases identical to TRBD1. With 3 bases clipped from V and 4 bases from J, the junction kept 8 bases outside the gene matches. The V gene's germline CDR1 is SGHTA and CDR2 FQGNSA. The CDR3 has 15 amino acids. CDR3 coding DNA: TGTGCCAGCAGCTTTGACAGGGTGTCTACCACTGAAGCTTTCTTT. It yields the protein CASSFDRVSTTEAFF.

The gene calls are TRBV2 and TRBJ2-5; 9 bases agree with TRBD1. V gave up 7 bases and J gave up 4 bases; unmatched junction bases: 1. The length of the CDR3 is 12 residues. Germline V gene lookup returns CDR1 SNHLY and CDR2 FYNNEI. The CDR3 DNA reads TGTGCCAGCAAGACAGGGGGAGAGACCCAGTACTTC. Encoded protein: CASKTGGETQYF.

The CDR3 DNA reads as TGTGCCAGCAGTGAAGCATCATGGGACAGCCTCTATGGCTACACCTTC. Translating gives CASSEASWDSLYGYTF. The rearrangement joins TRBV6-1 to TRBJ1-2; 7 bases line up with TRBD1. J was trimmed by 4 bases and V by 0 bases; bases with no gene match: 8. There are 16 residues in the CDR3. Germline values: CDR1 MNHNS, CDR2 SASEGT.

This clone was observed a few times. The chain employs TRBV6-5 and TRBJ1-5; D unclear. The CDR3 has 14 residues. The germline CDR1 and CDR2 sequences are MNHEY and SVGAGI. V was shortened by 6 bases and J by 6 bases, with 15 bases between the two germline ends. CDR3 sequence: CASSPSGEAQPQHF. The DNA of the CDR3 is TGTGCCAGCAGCCCTAGCGGGGAGGCTCAGCCCCAGCATTTT.

This clone was picked up one time. The rearrangement links TRBV9 to TRBJ2-2; TRBD2 matches at 7 bases. The CDR3 has 14 amino acids. Germline lookup yields CDR1 SGDLS and CDR2 YYNGEE. Unmatched junction bases numbered 8, after V lost 4 bases and J lost 8 bases. The CDR3 coding sequence is TGTGCCAGCAGCACGACGGGGGGAGGAGGGGAGCTGTTTTTT. It is translated as CASSTTGGGGELFF. The full variable domain, in which reference TRBV9 and TRBJ2-2 provide the parts outside the CDR3, is DSGVTQTPKHLITATGQRVTLRCSPRSGDLSVYWYQQSLDQGLQFLIQYYNGEERAKGNILERFSAQQFPDLHSELNLSSLELGDSALYFCASSTTGGGGELFFGEGSRLTVL.

The V gene is TRBV7-6, the J gene TRBJ1-4; no clear D. There are 12 residues in the CDR3. Germline V lookup: CDR1 SGHVS, CDR2 FNYEAQ. Trimming cost V 3 bases and J 7 bases, with 6 bases left between them. The CDR3 nucleotides read TGTGCCAGCAGCTTCGAGGGTGAAAAACTGTTTTTT. Translating it yields CASSFEGEKLFF.

V is TRBV30 and J is TRBJ1-5; D is possibly TRBD1 (6 bases). The CDR3 is 14 amino acids. The germline CDR1 and CDR2 sequences are GTSNPN and SVGIG (reference sequence). Trimming removed 0 bases at V and 4 bases at J, with 10 bases between. The CDR3: CAWSVGGGNQPQHF. Here the CDR3 DNA reads TGTGCCTGGAGTGTAGGGGGGGGGAATCAGCCCCAGCATTTT.

This chain connects TRBV30 to TRBJ1-2; D might be TRBD1 (5 bases). This CDR3 is built from 13 residues. The germline V and J ends were trimmed by 2 bases and 4 bases, with 11 bases remaining between them. Per germline, CDR1 GTSNPN and CDR2 SVGIG (reference sequence). CDR3 bases: TGTGCCTGGAGTAAAGGGGCGGTCTATGGCTACACCTTC. This sequence encodes CAWSKGAVYGYTF.

CDR3 DNA: TGTGCCAGCAGTTCTCCCCTCCAGGGCGGGGGGGGCAGAGATACGCAGTATTTT. This sequence encodes CASSSPLQGGGGRDTQYF. The chain recombines TRBV28 with TRBJ2-3; 9 bases align to TRBD2. There are 18 residues in the CDR3. Germline CDR1 reads MDHEN; CDR2 reads SYDVKM. Trimming removed 4 bases from V and 5 bases from J; junction bases left unmatched: 16.

V is TRBV6-6 and J is TRBJ1-1; a weak D match, TRBD1 (5 bases). V shed 5 bases and J shed 5 bases, with 12 bases lying between them. The CDR3 has 13 amino acids. Germline CDR1 and CDR2: MNHNY and SVGAGI (reference sequence). The CDR3, as DNA: TGTGCCAGCAGTCCAGGGATTCGGACTGAAGCTTTCTTT. Its protein product is CASSPGIRTEAFF.

The V call is TRBV19, the J call TRBJ2-7, with TRBD1 matching over 9 bases. From germline, CDR1 is LNHDA and CDR2 SQIVND (reference sequence). The V gene end was trimmed by 5 bases and the J gene end by 6 bases; junction bases not matched to a gene: 5. The CDR3 contains 13 residues. The CDR3 coding sequence is TGTGCCAGTAGTGGGACAGGGTACTTCGAGCAGTACTTC. Its translation: CASSGTGYFEQYF.

The chain couples TRBV30 to TRBJ1-5; D gene ambiguous. This CDR3 comprises 14 residues. Germline lookup yields CDR1 GTSNPN and CDR2 SVGIG (reference sequence). Trimming took off 0 bases at V and 3 bases at J, with 9 bases between the two ends. The DNA for the CDR3 is TGTGCCTGGAGTGTATACAGAAACAATCAGCCCCAGCATTTT. It yields the protein CAWSVYRNNQPQHF.